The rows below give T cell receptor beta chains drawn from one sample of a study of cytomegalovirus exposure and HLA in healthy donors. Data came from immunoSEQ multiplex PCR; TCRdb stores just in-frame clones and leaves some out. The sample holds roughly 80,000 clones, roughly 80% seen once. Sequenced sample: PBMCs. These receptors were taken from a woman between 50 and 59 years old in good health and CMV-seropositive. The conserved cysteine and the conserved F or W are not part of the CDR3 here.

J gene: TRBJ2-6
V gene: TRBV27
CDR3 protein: ASSLTSGGDGANVLT

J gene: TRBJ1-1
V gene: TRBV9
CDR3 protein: ASSVEVGPYTEAF

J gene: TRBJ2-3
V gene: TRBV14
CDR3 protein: ASSQARPPHTQY

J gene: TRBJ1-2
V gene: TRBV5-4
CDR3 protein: ASSLVDNYGYT

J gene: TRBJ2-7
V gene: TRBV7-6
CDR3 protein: ASSPRQGVLHEQY

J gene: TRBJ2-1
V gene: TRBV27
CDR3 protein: ASSLRDRDNEQF

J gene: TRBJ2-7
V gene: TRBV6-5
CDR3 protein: ASSYSIAGSYEQY

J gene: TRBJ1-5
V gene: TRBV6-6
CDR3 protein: ASSYSAGGLNQPQH

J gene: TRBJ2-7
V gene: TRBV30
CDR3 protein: AWSQDYSYEQY

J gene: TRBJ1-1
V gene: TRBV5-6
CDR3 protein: ASSAPGQGEAEAF